A selection of T cell receptor beta chains follows, all from one sample in a study of cytomegalovirus exposure and HLA in healthy donors. Method: immunoSEQ multiplex PCR; TCRdb's copy keeps in-frame clones and lacks some. The table includes some 150,000 clones, about 94% detected once. The specimen sequenced was PBMCs. These receptors were taken from a young man in good health and CMV-seropositive. CDR3s include the opening cysteine and the closing phenylalanine or tryptophan. Fields, in order: V gene, D gene, clone size, J gene, CDR3 protein, CDR3 DNA. The D gene is left open where the match is weak. Rows may omit the clone size; those that give it use once, few, many or a size class.

V gene: TRBV7-2
D gene: -
clone size: -
J gene: TRBJ2-7
CDR3 protein: CASSSSGTPGLEQYF
CDR3 DNA: TGTGCCAGCAGCTCATCCGGGACTCCCGGGCTCGAGCAGTACTTC

V gene: TRBV5-1
D gene: TRBD2
clone size: -
J gene: TRBJ2-1
CDR3 protein: CASSLKGTSGSYNEQFF
CDR3 DNA: TGCGCCAGCAGCTTGAAAGGGACTAGCGGATCCTACAATGAGCAGTTCTTC

V gene: TRBV27
D gene: TRBD2
clone size: -
J gene: TRBJ2-1
CDR3 protein: CASSPWGRGEQFF
CDR3 DNA: TGTGCCAGCAGTCCTTGGGGGAGGGGTGAGCAGTTCTTC

V gene: TRBV30
D gene: TRBD1
clone size: few
J gene: TRBJ1-4
CDR3 protein: CAWGTGMGEKLFF
CDR3 DNA: TGTGCCTGGGGGACAGGAATGGGTGAAAAACTGTTTTTT

V gene: TRBV13
D gene: TRBD1
clone size: -
J gene: TRBJ2-2
CDR3 protein: CASSSRDRGNAGELFF
CDR3 DNA: TGTGCCAGCAGCTCCCGGGACAGGGGGAACGCCGGGGAGCTGTTTTTT

V gene: TRBV28
D gene: -
clone size: -
J gene: TRBJ2-6
CDR3 protein: CASSLLGPASGANVLTF
CDR3 DNA: TGTGCCAGCAGTTTATTGGGGCCCGCCTCTGGGGCCAACGTCCTGACTTTC

V gene: TRBV5-1
D gene: TRBD1
clone size: -
J gene: TRBJ2-5
CDR3 protein: CASSWGTGTWEETQYF
CDR3 DNA: TGCGCCAGCAGCTGGGGGACAGGGACATGGGAAGAGACCCAGTACTTC

V gene: TRBV5-3
D gene: TRBD2
clone size: -
J gene: TRBJ2-3
CDR3 protein: CARSCGTTSTDTQYF
CDR3 DNA: TGTGCCAGAAGCTGCGGGACTACTAGCACAGATACGCAGTATTTT

V gene: TRBV4-2
D gene: -
clone size: few
J gene: TRBJ2-1
CDR3 protein: CASSPTSGGSYNEQFF
CDR3 DNA: TGTGCCAGCAGCCCGACAAGCGGAGGCTCCTACAATGAGCAGTTCTTC

V gene: TRBV6-5
D gene: TRBD1
clone size: -
J gene: TRBJ2-7
CDR3 protein: CASSYRMGQGFNEQYF
CDR3 DNA: TGTGCCAGCAGTTACCGAATGGGACAGGGGTTCAACGAGCAGTACTTC

V gene: TRBV4-1
D gene: -
clone size: few
J gene: TRBJ1-2
CDR3 protein: CASSQDPGSGYTF
CDR3 DNA: TGCGCCAGCAGCCAAGACCCCGGGAGTGGCTACACCTTC

V gene: TRBV9
D gene: -
clone size: few
J gene: TRBJ2-2
CDR3 protein: CASSVVSTGELFF
CDR3 DNA: TGTGCCAGCAGCGTAGTGAGCACCGGGGAGCTGTTTTTT

V gene: TRBV7-2
D gene: TRBD2
clone size: once
J gene: TRBJ2-1
CDR3 protein: CASRKGTTLSDNEQFF
CDR3 DNA: TGTGCCAGCAGAAAAGGGACTACCTTAAGCGACAATGAGCAGTTCTTC

V gene: TRBV4-1
D gene: TRBD2
clone size: -
J gene: TRBJ2-1
CDR3 protein: CASSQASGGNEQFF
CDR3 DNA: TGCGCCAGCAGCCAGGCTAGCGGAGGCAACGAGCAGTTCTTC

V gene: TRBV2
D gene: -
clone size: -
J gene: TRBJ2-7
CDR3 protein: CASSELEDSYEQYF
CDR3 DNA: TGTGCCAGCAGTGAACTAGAGGACTCCTACGAGCAGTACTTC

V gene: TRBV29-1
D gene: -
clone size: -
J gene: TRBJ2-5
CDR3 protein: CSVVQETQYF
CDR3 DNA: TGCAGCGTCGTCCAAGAGACCCAGTACTTC